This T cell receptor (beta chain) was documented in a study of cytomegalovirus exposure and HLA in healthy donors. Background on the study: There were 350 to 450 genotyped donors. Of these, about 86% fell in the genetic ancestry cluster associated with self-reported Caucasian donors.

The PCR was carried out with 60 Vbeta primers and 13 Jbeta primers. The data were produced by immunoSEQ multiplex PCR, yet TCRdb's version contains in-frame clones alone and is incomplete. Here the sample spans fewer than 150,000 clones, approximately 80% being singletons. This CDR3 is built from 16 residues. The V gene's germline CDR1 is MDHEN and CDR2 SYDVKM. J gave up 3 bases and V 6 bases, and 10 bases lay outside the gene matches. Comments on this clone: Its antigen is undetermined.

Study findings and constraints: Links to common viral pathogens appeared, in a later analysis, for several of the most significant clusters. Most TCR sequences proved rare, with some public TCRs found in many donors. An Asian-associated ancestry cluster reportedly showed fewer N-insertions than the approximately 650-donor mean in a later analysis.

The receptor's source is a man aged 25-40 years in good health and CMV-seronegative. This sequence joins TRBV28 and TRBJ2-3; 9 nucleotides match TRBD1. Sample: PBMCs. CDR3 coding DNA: TGTGCCAGCAGCCCATCCGGGACAGGGAGGACAGATACGCAGTATTTT. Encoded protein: CASSPSGTGRTDTQYF. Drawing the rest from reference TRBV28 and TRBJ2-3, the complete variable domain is DVKVTQSSRYLVKRTGEKVFLECVQDMDHENMFWYRQDPGLGLRLIYFSYDVKMKEKGDIPEGYSVSREKKERFSLILESASTNQTSMYLCASSPSGTGRTDTQYFGPGTRLTVL.